The source of this TCR beta chain is a study of Graves' ophthalmopathy and Graves' hyperthyroidism. This clonotype turned up a few times. The authors amplified TCR beta CDR3 regions from RNA transcripts. An initial RT-PCR round employing HTBI primers preceded a second-round multiplex PCR. Each CDR3 protein is one row after TCRdb ran MiXCR on the multiplex PCR reads. The data show about 240,000 distinct CDR3 sequences, around 42% seen once. The CDR3 length is 15 residues. Germline CDR1 SGHTA, CDR2 FQGTGA. Trimming stripped 5 bases from V and 5 bases from J, with 18 bases between. This chain joins TRBV7-3 and TRBJ2-5, with a weak D call TRBD2 (7 bases). The sample was peripheral blood. This clonotype was sampled from an adult man with Graves' ophthalmopathy. CDR3 region: CASSEKGGLLETQYF. In DNA form, the CDR3 reads TGTGCCAGCAGCGAAAAGGGGGGGCTCTTGGAGACCCAGTACTTC.